This T cell receptor beta chain was captured in a study of CD8 T cells in Susac syndrome. The V gene end was trimmed by 6 bases and the J gene end by 9 bases; junction bases not matched to a gene: 10. The CDR3 contains 15 residues. Per the germline V gene, CDR1 is MNHNY and CDR2 is SVGAGI (reference sequence). Reverse transcription of roughly 0.5 to 1 ug RNA was performed with random hexamers. Across 54 Vbeta and 13 Jbeta, TCR beta CDR3 was amplified with immunoSEQ multiplex PCR. MiXCR was run by TCRdb on the immunoSEQ multiplex PCR reads, yielding one entry per CDR3 protein. Of tens of thousands of distinct CDR3 sequences listed, roughly 95% were seen once; the top ten hold roughly 0.11%.

The specimen sequenced was CD4+ T cells from PBMCs. This rearrangement joins TRBV6-6 to TRBJ2-1; 11 nucleotides agree with TRBD2. This clonotype was obtained from a human donor with multiple sclerosis. The CDR3: CASRPRLAGRSEQFF. CDR3 sequence (DNA): TGTGCCAGCAGGCCGAGACTAGCGGGGCGTAGTGAGCAGTTCTTC.